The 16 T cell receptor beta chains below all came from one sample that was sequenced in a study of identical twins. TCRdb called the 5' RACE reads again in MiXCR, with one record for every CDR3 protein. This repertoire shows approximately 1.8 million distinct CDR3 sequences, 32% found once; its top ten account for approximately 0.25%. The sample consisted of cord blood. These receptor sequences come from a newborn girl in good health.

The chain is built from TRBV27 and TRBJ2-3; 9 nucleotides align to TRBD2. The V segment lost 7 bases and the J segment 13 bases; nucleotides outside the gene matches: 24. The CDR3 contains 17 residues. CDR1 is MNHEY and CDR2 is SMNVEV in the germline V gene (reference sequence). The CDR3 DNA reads TGTGCCAGCACCTTACGACGCGGGGGGGCCGTCACAGATGCGGAGTATTTT. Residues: CASTLRRGGAVTDAEYF.

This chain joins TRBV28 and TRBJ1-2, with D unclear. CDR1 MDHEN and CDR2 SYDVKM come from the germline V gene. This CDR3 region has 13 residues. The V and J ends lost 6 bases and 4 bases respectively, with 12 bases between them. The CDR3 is CASSTGQLYGYTF. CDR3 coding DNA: TGTGCCAGCAGCACCGGGCAACTCTATGGCTACACCTTC.

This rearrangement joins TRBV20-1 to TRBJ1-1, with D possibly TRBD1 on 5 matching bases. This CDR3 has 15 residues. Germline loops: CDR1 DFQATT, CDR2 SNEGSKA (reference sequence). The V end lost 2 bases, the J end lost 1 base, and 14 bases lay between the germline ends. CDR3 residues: CSARWGPPRNTEAFF. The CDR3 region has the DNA TGCAGTGCTAGATGGGGCCCCCCTAGGAACACTGAAGCTTTCTTT.

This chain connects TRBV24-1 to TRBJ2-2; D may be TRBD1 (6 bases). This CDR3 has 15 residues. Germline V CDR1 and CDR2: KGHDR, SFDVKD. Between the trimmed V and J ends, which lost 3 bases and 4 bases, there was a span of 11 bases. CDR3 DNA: TGTGCCACCAGTGATCCCGGGACAACCACCGGGGAGCTGTTTTTT. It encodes CATSDPGTTTGELFF.

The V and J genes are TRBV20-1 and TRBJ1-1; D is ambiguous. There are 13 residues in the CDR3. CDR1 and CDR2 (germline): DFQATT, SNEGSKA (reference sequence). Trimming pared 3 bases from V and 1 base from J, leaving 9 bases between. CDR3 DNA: TGCAGTGCTAGTCGAACACCGAACACTGAAGCTTTCTTT. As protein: CSASRTPNTEAFF.

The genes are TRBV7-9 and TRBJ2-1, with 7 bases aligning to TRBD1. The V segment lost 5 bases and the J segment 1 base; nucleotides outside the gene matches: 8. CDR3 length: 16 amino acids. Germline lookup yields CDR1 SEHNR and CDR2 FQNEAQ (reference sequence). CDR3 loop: CASSKGQRTSYNEQFF. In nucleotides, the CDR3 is TGTGCCAGCAGCAAGGGACAGCGGACTTCCTACAATGAGCAGTTCTTC.

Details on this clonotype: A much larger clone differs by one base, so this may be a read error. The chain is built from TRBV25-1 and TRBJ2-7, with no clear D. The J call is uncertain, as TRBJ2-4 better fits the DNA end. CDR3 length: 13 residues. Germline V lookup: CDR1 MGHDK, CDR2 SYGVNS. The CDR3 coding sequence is TGTGCCAGCAGACCCCTCAATGGGAACATTCAGTACTTC. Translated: CASRPLNGNIQYF.

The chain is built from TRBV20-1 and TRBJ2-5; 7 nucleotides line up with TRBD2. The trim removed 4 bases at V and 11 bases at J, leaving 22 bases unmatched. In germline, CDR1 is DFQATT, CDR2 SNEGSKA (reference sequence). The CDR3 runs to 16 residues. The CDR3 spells CSAIRSGVSSYNEQYF. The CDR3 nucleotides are TGCAGTGCTATCCGGAGCGGGGTAAGCTCCTACAATGAGCAGTACTTC.

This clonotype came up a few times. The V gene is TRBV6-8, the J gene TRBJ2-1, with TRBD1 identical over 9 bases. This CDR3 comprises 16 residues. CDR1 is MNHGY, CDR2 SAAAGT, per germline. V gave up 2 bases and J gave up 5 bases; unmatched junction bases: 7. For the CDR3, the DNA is TGTGCCAGCAGTTACCCCGGGACAGGGTCCGACAATGAGCAGTTCTTC. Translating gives CASSYPGTGSDNEQFF.

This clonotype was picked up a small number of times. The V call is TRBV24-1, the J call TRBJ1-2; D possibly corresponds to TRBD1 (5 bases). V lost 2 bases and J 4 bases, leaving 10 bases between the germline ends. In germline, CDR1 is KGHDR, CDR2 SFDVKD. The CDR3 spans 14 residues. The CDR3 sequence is CATSDSDGTYGYTF. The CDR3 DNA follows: TGTGCCACCAGTGATTCAGACGGGACCTATGGCTACACCTTC.

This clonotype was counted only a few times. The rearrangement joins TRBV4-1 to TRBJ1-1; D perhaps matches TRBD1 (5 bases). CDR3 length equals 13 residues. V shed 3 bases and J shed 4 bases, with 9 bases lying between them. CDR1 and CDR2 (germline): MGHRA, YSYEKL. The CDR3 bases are TGCGCCAGCAGCCACGGGGGGACCACTGAAGCTTTCTTT. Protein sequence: CASSHGGTTEAFF.

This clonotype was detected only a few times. The CDR3, as DNA: TGTGCCACTGGACCGGGGACTAGCTTCCACGAGCAGTACTTC. It yields the protein CATGPGTSFHEQYF. V and J are TRBV2 and TRBJ2-7, with 9 bases aligning to TRBD2. From germline, CDR1 is SNHLY and CDR2 FYNNEI. This CDR3 contains 14 residues. V lost 10 bases, J lost 5 bases, and 12 bases stayed unmatched.

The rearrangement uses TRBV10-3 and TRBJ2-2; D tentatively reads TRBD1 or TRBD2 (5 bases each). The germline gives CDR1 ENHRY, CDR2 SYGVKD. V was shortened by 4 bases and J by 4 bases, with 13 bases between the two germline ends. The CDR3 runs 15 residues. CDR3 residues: CAISAGRVGTGELFF. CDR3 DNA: TGTGCCATCAGTGCAGGGCGGGTCGGCACCGGGGAGCTGTTTTTT.

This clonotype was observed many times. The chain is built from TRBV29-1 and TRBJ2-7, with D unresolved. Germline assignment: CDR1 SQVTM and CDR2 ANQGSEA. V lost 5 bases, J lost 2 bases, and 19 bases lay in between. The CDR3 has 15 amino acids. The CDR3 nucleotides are TGCAGCGTTATCTCAAGTCAGACCTCCCCCTACGAGCAGTACTTC. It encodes CSVISSQTSPYEQYF.

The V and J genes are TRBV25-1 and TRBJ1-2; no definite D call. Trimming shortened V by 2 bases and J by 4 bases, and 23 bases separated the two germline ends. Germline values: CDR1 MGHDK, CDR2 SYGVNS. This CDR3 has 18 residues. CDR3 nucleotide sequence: TGTGCCAGCAGTGAACGTTTAGGACGTGGGGATCTGGGCTATGGCTACACCTTC. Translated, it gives CASSERLGRGDLGYGYTF.

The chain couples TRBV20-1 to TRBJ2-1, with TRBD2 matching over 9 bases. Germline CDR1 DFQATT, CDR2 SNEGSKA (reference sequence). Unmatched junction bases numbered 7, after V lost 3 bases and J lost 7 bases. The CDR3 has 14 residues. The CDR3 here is CSASFQRGVNEQFF. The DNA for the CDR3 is TGCAGTGCTAGTTTCCAGCGGGGGGTTAATGAGCAGTTCTTC.